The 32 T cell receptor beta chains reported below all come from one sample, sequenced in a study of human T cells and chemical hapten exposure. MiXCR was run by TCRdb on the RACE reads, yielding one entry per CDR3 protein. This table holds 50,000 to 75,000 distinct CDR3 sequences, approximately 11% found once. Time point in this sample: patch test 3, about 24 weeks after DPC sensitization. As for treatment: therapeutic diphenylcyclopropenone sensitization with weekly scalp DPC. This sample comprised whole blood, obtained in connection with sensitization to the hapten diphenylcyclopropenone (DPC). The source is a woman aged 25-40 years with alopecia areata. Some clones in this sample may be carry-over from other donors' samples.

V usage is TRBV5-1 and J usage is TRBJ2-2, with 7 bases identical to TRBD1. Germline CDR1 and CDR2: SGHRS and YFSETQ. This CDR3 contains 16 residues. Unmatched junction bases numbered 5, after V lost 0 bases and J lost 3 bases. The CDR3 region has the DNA TGCGCCAGCAGCTTGGATGCAGGGGGATACACCGGGGAGCTGTTTTTT. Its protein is CASSLDAGGYTGELFF.

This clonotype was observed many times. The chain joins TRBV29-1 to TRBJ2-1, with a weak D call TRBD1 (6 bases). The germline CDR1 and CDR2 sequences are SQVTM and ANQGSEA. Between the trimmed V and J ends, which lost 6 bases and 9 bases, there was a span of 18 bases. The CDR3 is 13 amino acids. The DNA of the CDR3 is TGCAGCGTGGGGGACGACAGGCGGATTGAGCAGTTCTTC. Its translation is CSVGDDRRIEQFF.

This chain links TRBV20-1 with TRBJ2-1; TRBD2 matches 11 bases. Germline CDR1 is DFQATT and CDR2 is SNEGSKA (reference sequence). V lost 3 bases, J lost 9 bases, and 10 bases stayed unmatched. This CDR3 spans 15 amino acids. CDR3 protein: CSARATLAGGREQFF. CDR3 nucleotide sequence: TGCAGTGCTAGGGCTACCTTAGCGGGGGGGCGTGAGCAGTTCTTC.

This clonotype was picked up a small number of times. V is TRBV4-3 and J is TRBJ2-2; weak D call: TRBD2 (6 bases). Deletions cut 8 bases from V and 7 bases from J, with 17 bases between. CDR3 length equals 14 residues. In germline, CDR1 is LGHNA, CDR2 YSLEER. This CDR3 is CASAEEGRIGELFF. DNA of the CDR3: TGCGCCAGCGCCGAGGAGGGAAGGATCGGGGAGCTGTTTTTT.

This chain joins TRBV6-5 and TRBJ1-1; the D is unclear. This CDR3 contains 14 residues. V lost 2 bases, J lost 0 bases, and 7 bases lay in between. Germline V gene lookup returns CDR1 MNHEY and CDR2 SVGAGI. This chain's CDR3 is CASSYDGMNTEAFF. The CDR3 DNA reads TGTGCCAGCAGTTACGACGGGATGAACACTGAAGCTTTCTTT.

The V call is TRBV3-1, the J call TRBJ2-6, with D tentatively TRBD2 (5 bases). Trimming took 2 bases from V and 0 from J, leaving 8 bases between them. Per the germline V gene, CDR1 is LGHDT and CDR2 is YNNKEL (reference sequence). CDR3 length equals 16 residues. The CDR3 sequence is CASSQRAGSGANVLTF. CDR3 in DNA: TGTGCCAGCAGCCAACGGGCGGGCTCTGGGGCCAACGTCCTGACTTTC. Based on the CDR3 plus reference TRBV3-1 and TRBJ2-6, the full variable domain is DTAVSQTPKYLVTQMGNDKSIKCEQNLGHDTMYWYKQDSKKFLKIMFSYNNKELIINETVPNRFSPKSPDKAHLNLHINSLELGDSAVYFCASSQRAGSGANVLTFGAGSRLTVL.

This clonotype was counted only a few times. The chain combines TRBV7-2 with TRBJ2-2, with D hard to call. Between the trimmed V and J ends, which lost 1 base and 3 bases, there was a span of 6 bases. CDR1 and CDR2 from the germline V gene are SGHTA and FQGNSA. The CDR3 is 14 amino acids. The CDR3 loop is CASSLDTYTGELFF. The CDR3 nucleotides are TGTGCCAGCAGCTTAGACACCTACACCGGGGAGCTGTTTTTT.

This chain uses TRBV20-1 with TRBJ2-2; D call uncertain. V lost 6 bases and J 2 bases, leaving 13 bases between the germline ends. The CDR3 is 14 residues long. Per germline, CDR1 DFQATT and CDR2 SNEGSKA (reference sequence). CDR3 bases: TGCAGTGCCCGCCCGATAGCTAACACCGGGGAGCTGTTTTTT. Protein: CSARPIANTGELFF.

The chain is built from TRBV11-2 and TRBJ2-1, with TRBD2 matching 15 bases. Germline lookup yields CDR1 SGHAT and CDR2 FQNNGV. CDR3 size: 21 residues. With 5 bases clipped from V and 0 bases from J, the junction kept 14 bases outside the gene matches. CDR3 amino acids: CASSINPGTSGRPSSYNEQFF. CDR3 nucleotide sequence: TGTGCCAGCAGCATAAACCCCGGGACTAGCGGGAGGCCCAGCTCCTACAATGAGCAGTTCTTC.

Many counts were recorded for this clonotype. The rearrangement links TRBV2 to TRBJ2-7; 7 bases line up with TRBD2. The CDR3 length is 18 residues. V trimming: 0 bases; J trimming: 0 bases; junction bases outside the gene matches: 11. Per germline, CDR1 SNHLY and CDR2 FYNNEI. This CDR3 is CASSEARLAEASSYEQYF. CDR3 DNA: TGTGCCAGCAGTGAAGCTAGGCTAGCGGAGGCGAGCTCCTACGAGCAGTACTTC. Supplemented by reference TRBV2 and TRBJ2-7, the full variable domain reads EPEVTQTPSHQVTQMGQEVILRCVPISNHLYFYWYRQILGQKVEFLVSFYNNEISEKSEIFDDQFSVERPDGSNFTLKIRSTKLEDSAMYFCASSEARLAEASSYEQYFGPGTRLTVT.

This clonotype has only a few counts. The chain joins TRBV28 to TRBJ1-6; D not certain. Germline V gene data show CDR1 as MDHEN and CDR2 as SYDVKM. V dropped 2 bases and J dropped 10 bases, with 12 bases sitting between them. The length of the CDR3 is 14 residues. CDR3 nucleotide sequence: TGTGCCAGCAGTTTAACCGACGGGTTCTCACCCCTCCACTTT. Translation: CASSLTDGFSPLHF.

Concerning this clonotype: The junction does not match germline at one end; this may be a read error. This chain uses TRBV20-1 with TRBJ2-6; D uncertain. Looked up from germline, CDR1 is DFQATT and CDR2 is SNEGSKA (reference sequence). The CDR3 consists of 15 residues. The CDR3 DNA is TGCAGTGCTAGGCGTCCCCGCTCTGGGGTCAACGTCCTGACTTTC. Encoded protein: CSARRPRSGVNVLTF.

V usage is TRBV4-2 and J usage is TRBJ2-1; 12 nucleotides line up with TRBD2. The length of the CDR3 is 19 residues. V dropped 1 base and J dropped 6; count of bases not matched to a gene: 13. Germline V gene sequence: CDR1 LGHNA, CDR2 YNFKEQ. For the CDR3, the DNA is TGTGCCAGCAGCCAAGTGGTCGGACTAGCGGGATCCGGGGGCAATGAGCAGTTCTTC. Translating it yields CASSQVVGLAGSGGNEQFF.

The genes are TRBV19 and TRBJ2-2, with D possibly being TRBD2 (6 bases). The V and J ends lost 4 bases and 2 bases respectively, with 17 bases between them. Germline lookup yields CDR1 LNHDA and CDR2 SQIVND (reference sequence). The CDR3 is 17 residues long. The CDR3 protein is CASSTLAGTFNTGELFF. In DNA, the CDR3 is TGTGCCAGTAGTACCCTCGCGGGGACTTTCAACACCGGGGAGCTGTTTTTT.

Here the CDR3 DNA reads TGCGCCAGCAGCCGCCTGACGGCTAGCGATGCAGATACGCAGTATTTT. Its translation: CASSRLTASDADTQYF. The chain is built from TRBV4-1 and TRBJ2-3; weak D call: TRBD2 (6 bases). Germline CDR1 reads MGHRA; CDR2 reads YSYEKL. The ends were cut back, 4 bases at V and 4 bases at J, with 18 bases in the middle. CDR3 length: 16 amino acids.

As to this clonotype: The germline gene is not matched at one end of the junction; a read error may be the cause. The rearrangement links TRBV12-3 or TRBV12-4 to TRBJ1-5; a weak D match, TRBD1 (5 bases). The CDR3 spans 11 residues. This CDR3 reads CASSSQGSASF. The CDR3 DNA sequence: TGTGCCAGCAGCTCTCAGGGCTCCGCAAGTTTT.

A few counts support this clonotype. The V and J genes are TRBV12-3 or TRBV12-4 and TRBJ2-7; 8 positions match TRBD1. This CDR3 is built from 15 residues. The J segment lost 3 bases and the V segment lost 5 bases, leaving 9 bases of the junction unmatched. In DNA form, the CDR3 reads TGTGCCAGCAGTCCAATACTACAGGGGGACTACGAGCAGTACTTC. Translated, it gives CASSPILQGDYEQYF.

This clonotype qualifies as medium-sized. The CDR3 protein is CASSPSPGVIAGNTIYF. The CDR3, as DNA: TGTGCCAGCAGTCCGTCGCCGGGGGTAATCGCTGGAAACACCATATATTTT. The rearrangement uses TRBV6-6 and TRBJ1-3, with a possible D match to TRBD1 (5 bases). Germline V lookup: CDR1 MNHNY, CDR2 SVGAGI (reference sequence). Trimming shortened V by 5 bases and J by 2 bases, and 19 bases separated the two germline ends. This CDR3 has 17 amino acids.

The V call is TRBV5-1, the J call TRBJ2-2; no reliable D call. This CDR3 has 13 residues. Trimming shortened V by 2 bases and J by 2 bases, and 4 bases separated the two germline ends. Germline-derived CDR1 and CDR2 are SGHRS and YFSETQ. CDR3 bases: TGCGCCAGCAGCTTTCCCAACACCGGGGAGCTGTTTTTT. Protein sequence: CASSFPNTGELFF.

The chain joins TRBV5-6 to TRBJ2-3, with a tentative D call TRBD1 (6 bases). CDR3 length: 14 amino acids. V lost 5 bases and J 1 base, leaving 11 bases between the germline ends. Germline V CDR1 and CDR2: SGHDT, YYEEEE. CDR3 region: CASSSGVRTDTQYF. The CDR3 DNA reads TGTGCCAGCAGTTCAGGGGTTCGCACAGATACGCAGTATTTT.

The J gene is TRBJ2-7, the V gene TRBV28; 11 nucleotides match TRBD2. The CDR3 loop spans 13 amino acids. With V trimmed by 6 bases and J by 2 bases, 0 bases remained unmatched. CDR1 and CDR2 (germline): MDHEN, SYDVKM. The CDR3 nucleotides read TGTGCCAGCAGGACTAGCGGGACCTACGAGCAGTACTTC. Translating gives CASRTSGTYEQYF.

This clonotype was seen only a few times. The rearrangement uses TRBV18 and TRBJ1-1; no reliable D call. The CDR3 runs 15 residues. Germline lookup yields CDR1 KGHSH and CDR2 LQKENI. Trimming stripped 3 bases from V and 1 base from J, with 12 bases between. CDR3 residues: CASSPQYKRNTEAFF. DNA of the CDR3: TGTGCCAGCTCACCCCAATACAAACGGAACACTGAAGCTTTCTTT. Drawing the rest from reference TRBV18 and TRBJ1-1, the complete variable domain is NAGVMQNPRHLVRRRGQEARLRCSPMKGHSHVYWYRQLPEEGLKFMVYLQKENIIDESGMPKERFSAEFPKEGPSILRIQQVVRGDSAAYFCASSPQYKRNTEAFFGQGTRLTVV.

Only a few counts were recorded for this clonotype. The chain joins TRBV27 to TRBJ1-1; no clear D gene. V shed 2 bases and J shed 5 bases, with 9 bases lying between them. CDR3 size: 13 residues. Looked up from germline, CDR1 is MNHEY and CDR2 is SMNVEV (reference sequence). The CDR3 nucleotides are TGTGCCAGCAGTTTAAAGGTGCCAACTGAAGCTTTCTTT. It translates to CASSLKVPTEAFF.

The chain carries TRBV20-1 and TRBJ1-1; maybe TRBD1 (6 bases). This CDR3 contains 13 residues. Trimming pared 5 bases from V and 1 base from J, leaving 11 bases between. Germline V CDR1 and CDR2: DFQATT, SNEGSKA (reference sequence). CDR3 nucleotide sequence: TGCAGTGCTGTTCAGGGGAGGAACACTGAAGCTTTCTTT. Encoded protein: CSAVQGRNTEAFF.

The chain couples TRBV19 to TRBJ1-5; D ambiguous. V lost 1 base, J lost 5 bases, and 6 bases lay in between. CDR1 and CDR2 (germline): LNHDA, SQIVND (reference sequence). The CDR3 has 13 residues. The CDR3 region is CASSIGSDQPQHF. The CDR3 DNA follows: TGTGCCAGTAGTATAGGATCGGATCAGCCCCAGCATTTT.

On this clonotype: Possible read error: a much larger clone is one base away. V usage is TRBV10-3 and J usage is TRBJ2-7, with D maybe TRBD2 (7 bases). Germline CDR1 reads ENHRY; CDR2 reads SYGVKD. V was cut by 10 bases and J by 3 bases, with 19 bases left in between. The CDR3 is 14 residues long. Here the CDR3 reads CAKTPGGPRYEQYF. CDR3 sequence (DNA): TGTGCCAAAACCCCGGGGGGCCCTCGCTACGAGCAGTACTTC.

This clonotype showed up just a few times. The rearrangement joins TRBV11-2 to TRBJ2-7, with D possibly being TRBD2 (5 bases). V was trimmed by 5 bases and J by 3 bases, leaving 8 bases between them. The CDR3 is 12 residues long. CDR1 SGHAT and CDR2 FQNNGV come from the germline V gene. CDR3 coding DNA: TGTGCCAGCAGCGACGGGATCTACGAGCAGTACTTC. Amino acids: CASSDGIYEQYF.

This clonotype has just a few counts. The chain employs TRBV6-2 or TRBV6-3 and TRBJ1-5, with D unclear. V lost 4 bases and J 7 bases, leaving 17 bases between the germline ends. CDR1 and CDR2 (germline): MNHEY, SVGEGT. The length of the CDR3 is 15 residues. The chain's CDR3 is CASSSIDKVGQPQHF. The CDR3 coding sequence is TGTGCCAGCAGTTCGATAGACAAGGTGGGCCAGCCCCAGCATTTT.

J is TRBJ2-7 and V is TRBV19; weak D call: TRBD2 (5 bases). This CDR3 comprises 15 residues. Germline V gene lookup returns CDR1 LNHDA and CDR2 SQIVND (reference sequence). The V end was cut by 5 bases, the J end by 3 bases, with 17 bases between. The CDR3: CASSPTNRMGYEQYF. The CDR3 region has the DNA TGTGCCAGTAGTCCGACTAACCGCATGGGCTACGAGCAGTACTTC. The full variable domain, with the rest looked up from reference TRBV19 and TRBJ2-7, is DGGITQSPKYLFRKEGQNVTLSCEQNLNHDAMYWYRQDPGQGLRLIYYSQIVNDFQKGDIAEGYSVSREKKESFPLTVTSAQKNPTAFYLCASSPTNRMGYEQYFGPGTRLTVT.

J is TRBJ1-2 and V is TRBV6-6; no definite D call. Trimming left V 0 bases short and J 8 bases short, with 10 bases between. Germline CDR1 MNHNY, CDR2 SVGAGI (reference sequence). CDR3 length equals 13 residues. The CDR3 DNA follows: TGTGCCAGCAGTTACTCGTTCACCGGAGGCTACACCTTC. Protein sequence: CASSYSFTGGYTF.

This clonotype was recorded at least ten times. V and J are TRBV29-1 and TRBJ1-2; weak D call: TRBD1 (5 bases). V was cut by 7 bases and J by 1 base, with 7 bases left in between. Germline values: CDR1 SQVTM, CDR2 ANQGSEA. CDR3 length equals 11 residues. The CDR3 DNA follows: TGCAGCGGGGGGAGTAACTATGGCTACACCTTC. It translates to CSGGSNYGYTF.

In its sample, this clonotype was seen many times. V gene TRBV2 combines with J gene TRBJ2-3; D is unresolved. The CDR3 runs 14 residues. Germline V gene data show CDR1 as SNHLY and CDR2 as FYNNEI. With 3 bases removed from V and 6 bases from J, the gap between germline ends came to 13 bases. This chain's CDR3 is CASSEVLTLDTQYF. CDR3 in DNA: TGTGCCAGCAGTGAGGTCTTGACTTTGGATACGCAGTATTTT.